This entry lists 9 T cell receptor beta chains sequenced from one sample in a study of T-cell memory formation after mild COVID-19. TCRdb passed the 5' RACE reads through MiXCR, listing each CDR3 protein once. The sample records 400,000 to 500,000 distinct CDR3 sequences, over 15% being singletons. Sequenced input: PBMCs or a T cell subset sorted from them (not recorded which). These receptors came from an adult woman who had mild COVID-19 (a few samples of this study predate the infection). Cell type and time point are not known.

CDR3 in DNA: TGTGCCAGCAGCTTGGTGACCGGGAGAGGCAACGAGCAGTACTTC. Translated: CASSLVTGRGNEQYF. V usage is TRBV7-9 and J usage is TRBJ2-7, with D possibly being TRBD2 (6 bases). In germline, CDR1 is SEHNR, CDR2 FQNEAQ (reference sequence). The CDR3 contains 15 residues. V gave up 3 bases and J gave up 5 bases, with 17 bases separating them.

The chain joins TRBV13 to TRBJ1-3; 7 nucleotides align to TRBD1. Germline-derived CDR1 and CDR2 are PRHDT and FYEKMQ (reference sequence). This CDR3 is built from 16 residues. V gave up 4 bases and J gave up 4 bases; unmatched junction bases: 10. DNA for the CDR3: TGTGCCAGCAGCTCAGTACTTACAGGGGTCGGAAACACCATATATTTT. As protein: CASSSVLTGVGNTIYF.

This clonotype was observed a few times. V gene TRBV4-1 combines with J gene TRBJ1-1, with TRBD1 as a possible D gene (5 bases). Germline V gene lookup returns CDR1 MGHRA and CDR2 YSYEKL. The CDR3 loop spans 13 amino acids. Trimming stripped 4 bases from V and 4 bases from J, with 10 bases between. CDR3 DNA: TGCGCCAGCAGCCCACCCGGGACCACTGAAGCTTTCTTT. Amino acid sequence: CASSPPGTTEAFF.

This rearrangement joins TRBV20-1 to TRBJ2-5; the match to TRBD2 covers 16 bases. Germline trimming cut 6 bases from V and 1 base from J; bases unmatched to any gene: 11. The CDR3 spans 18 residues. Germline CDR1 is DFQATT and CDR2 is SNEGSKA (reference sequence). The CDR3 DNA follows: TGCAGTGCCACCGGCGGGACTAGCGGGAGGGGAACCCAAGAGACCCAGTACTTC. Its protein is CSATGGTSGRGTQETQYF.

This clonotype turned up a few times. The chain joins TRBV4-1 to TRBJ1-1, with TRBD1 identical over 11 bases. Looked up from germline, CDR1 is MGHRA and CDR2 is YSYEKL. The trim removed 5 bases at V and 4 bases at J, leaving 9 bases unmatched. CDR3 length: 16 residues. The CDR3 DNA reads TGCGCCAGCAGCTTACAACCGGGACAGGGGGGCACTGAAGCTTTCTTT. Translation gives CASSLQPGQGGTEAFF.

Only a few counts were recorded for this clonotype. The rearrangement joins TRBV20-1 to TRBJ1-2; D call uncertain. V was cut by 3 bases and J by 3 bases, with 8 bases left in between. The CDR3 has 12 amino acids. Germline CDR1 and CDR2: DFQATT and SNEGSKA (reference sequence). The CDR3 loop is CSASGVDYGYTF. The CDR3 region has the DNA TGCAGTGCTAGCGGGGTGGACTATGGCTACACCTTC.

This chain joins TRBV20-1 and TRBJ2-7; 7 bases are shared with TRBD1. From germline, CDR1 is DFQATT and CDR2 SNEGSKA (reference sequence). CDR3 length: 13 amino acids. J lost 2 bases, V lost 0 bases, and 1 base had no gene match. The CDR3 here is CSARETGTYEQYF. The CDR3 DNA reads TGCAGTGCTAGAGAGACAGGGACCTACGAGCAGTACTTC.

This clonotype was picked up a small number of times. The chain has TRBV20-1 and TRBJ1-1; D ambiguous. CDR1 DFQATT and CDR2 SNEGSKA come from the germline V gene (reference sequence). The CDR3 sequence is 17 residues long. V gave up 2 bases and J gave up 0 bases, with 19 bases separating them. CDR3 protein: CSARPRALSVLNTEAFF. The CDR3 bases are TGCAGTGCTAGACCCCGGGCCCTTTCAGTCTTGAACACTGAAGCTTTCTTT.

The chain employs TRBV7-3 and TRBJ2-3; TRBD2 matches at 7 bases. Per germline, CDR1 SGHTA and CDR2 FQGTGA. The V segment lost 5 bases and the J segment 1 base; nucleotides outside the gene matches: 9. The CDR3 loop spans 16 amino acids. The chain's CDR3 is CASSRSLAGGTDTQYF. The DNA for the CDR3 is TGTGCCAGCAGCCGGAGCTTGGCGGGGGGCACAGATACGCAGTATTTT.